This T cell receptor beta chain was documented in a study of blood T cell repertoires in COVID-19. On the study more broadly: PBMCs, B-cell-depleted T cells, or T cells provided the cDNA or gDNA that made up the material.

Measured with immunoSEQ multiplex PCR; TCRdb has only the in-frame clones, and not every one. The sample records 68,000 or so clones, 80% to 90% being singletons. Trimming removed 3 bases at V and 4 bases at J, with 13 bases between. The germline CDR1 and CDR2 sequences are SGHDN and FVKESK. This CDR3 region has 14 residues. The V call is TRBV14, the J call TRBJ2-7; D call uncertain. The specimen sequenced was peripheral blood. The sequence was collected from a human donor in a cohort sampled during active COVID-19. CDR3: CASSQAVGVYEQYF. In nucleotides, the CDR3 is TGTGCCAGCAGCCAGGCTGTAGGAGTTTACGAGCAGTACTTC.